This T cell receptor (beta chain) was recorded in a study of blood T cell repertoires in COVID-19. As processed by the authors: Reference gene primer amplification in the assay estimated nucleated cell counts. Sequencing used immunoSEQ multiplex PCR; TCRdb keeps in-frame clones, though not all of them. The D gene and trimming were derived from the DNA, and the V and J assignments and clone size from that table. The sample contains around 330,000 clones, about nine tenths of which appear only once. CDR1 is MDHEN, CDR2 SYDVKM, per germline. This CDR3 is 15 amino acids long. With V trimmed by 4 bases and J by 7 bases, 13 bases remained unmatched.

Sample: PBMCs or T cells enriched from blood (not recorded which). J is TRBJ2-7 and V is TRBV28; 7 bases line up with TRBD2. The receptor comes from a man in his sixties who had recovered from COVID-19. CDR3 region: CASSSMEGGRGEQYF. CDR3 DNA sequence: TGTGCCAGCAGTTCCATGGAGGGAGGGAGAGGAGAGCAGTACTTC.